This record covers a single TCR beta chain. No antigen is known for it. This specimen belongs to a study of OX40 agonist ivuxolimab in advanced cancers. Findings of the study overall: Among some nonresponders, normalized T-cell clonal expansion was also low.

TCRdb's copy holds only in-frame clones and misses some; the assay was immunoSEQ multiplex PCR. The table records over 20,000 clones, around 84% of them present only once. Autoimmune disease history or systemic immunosuppression meant exclusion. The sequence derives from an adult with an advanced solid tumor such as melanoma, head and neck, liver or kidney cancer. Sequenced material: CD4+ or CD8+ T cells sorted from blood, taken in a trial of the OX40 agonist ivuxolimab.

The CDR3 protein is CASTTPGLNYGYTF. The CDR3 DNA reads as TGTGCCAGCACAACCCCGGGACTTAACTATGGCTACACCTTC. The genes are TRBV19 and TRBJ1-2; tentatively, D is TRBD1 (5 bases). Trimming took off 9 bases at V and 1 base at J, with 15 bases between the two ends. This CDR3 is 14 amino acids long. Germline V gene sequence: CDR1 LNHDA, CDR2 SQIVND (reference sequence). Supplemented by reference TRBV19 and TRBJ1-2, the full variable domain reads DGGITQSPKYLFRKEGQNVTLSCEQNLNHDAMYWYRQDPGQGLRLIYYSQIVNDFQKGDIAEGYSVSREKKESFPLTVTSAQKNPTAFYLCASTTPGLNYGYTFGSGTRLTVV.